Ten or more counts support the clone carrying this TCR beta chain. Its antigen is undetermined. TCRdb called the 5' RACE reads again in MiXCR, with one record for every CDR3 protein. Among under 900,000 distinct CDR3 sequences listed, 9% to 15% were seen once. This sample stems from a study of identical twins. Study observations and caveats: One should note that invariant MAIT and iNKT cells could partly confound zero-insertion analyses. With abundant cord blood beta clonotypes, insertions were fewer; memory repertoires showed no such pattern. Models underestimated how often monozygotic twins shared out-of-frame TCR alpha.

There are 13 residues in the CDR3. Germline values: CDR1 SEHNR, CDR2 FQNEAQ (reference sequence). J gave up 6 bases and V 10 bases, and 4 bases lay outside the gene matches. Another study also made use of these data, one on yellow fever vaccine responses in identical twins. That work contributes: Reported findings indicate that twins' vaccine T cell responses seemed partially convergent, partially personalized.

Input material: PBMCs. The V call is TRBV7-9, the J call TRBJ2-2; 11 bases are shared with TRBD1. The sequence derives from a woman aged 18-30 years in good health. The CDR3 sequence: CANPGQGAGELFF. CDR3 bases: TGTGCCAACCCGGGACAGGGGGCCGGGGAGCTGTTTTTT.